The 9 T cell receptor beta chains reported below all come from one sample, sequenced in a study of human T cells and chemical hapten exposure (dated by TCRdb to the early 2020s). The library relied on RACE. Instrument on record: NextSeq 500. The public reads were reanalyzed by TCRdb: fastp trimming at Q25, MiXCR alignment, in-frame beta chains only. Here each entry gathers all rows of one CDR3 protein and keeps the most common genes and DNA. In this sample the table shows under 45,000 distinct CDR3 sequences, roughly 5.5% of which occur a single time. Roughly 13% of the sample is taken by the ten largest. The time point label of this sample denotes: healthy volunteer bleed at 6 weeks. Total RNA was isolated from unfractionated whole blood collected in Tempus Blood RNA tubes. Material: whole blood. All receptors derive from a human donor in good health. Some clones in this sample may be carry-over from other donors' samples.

The CDR3 coding sequence is TGTGCCAGCAGCTCCTCCCACCTTGGGGACGCGGGACAAAGAGATACGCAGTATTTT. This gives the protein CASSSSHLGDAGQRDTQYF. This chain joins TRBV5-5 and TRBJ2-3; possibly TRBD1 or TRBD2 for D (6 bases each). V dropped 3 bases and J dropped 5 bases, with 28 bases sitting between them. The CDR3 loop spans 19 amino acids. From germline, CDR1 is SGHKS and CDR2 YYEKEE (reference sequence). The full variable domain, rest sourced from reference TRBV5-5 and TRBJ2-3, is DAGVTQSPTHLIKTRGQQVTLRCSPISGHKSVSWYQQVLGQGPQFIFQYYEKEERGRGNFPDRFSARQFPNYSSELNVNALLLGDSALYLCASSSSHLGDAGQRDTQYFGPGTRLTVL.

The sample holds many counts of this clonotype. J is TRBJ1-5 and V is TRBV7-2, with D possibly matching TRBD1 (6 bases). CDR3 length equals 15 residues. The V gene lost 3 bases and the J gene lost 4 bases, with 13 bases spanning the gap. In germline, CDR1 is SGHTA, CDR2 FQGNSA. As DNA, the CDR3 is TGTGCCAGCAGCTTGGGCGGGGGGCGGAATCAGCCCCAGCATTTT. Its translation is CASSLGGGRNQPQHF.

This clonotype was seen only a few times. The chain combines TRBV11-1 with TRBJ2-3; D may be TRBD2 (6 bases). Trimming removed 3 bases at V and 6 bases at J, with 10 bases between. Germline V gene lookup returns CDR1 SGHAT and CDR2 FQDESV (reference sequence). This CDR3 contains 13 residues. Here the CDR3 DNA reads TGTGCCAGCAGCTTGGGGAGGCTCGATACGCAGTATTTT. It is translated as CASSLGRLDTQYF.

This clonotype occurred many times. In nucleotides, the CDR3 is TGCGCCAGCAGCCGGGACAGGTGGGATGAGCAGTTCTTC. This encodes CASSRDRWDEQFF. This chain uses TRBV5-1 with TRBJ2-1; 8 bases map to TRBD1. Germline V gene sequence: CDR1 SGHRS, CDR2 YFSETQ. The CDR3 is 13 residues long. V gave up 4 bases and J gave up 8 bases; unmatched junction bases: 5.

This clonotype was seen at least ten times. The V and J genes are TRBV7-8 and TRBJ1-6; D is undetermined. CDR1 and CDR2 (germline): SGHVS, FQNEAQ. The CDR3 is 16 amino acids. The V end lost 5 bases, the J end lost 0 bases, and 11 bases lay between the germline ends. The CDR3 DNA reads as TGTGCCAGCAGCCTAGGAACTCGCTCCTATAATTCACCCCTCCACTTT. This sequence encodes CASSLGTRSYNSPLHF.

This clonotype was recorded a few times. CDR3 protein: CASSEIGQGNSPLHF. As DNA, the CDR3 is TGCGCCAGCAGTGAGATCGGACAGGGAAATTCACCCCTCCACTTT. This chain joins TRBV10-2 and TRBJ1-6; 8 nucleotides align to TRBD1. V was clipped by 2 bases and J by 7 bases; unmatched bases: 4. The germline CDR1 and CDR2 sequences are WSHSY and SAAADI. CDR3 size: 15 residues.

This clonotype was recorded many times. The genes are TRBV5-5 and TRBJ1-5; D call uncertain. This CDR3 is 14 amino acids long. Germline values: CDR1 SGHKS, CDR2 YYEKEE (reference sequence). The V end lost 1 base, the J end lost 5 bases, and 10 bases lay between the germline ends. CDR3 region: CASSLLAGDQPQHF. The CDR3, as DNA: TGTGCCAGCAGCTTGTTGGCAGGAGATCAGCCCCAGCATTTT.

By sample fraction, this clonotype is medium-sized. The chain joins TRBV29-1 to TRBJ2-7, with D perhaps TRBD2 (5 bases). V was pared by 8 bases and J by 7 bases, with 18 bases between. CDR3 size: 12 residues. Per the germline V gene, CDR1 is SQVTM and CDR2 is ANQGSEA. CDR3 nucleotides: TGCAGCTTCGGACGGAAATCGGGAGAGCAGTACTTC. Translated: CSFGRKSGEQYF.

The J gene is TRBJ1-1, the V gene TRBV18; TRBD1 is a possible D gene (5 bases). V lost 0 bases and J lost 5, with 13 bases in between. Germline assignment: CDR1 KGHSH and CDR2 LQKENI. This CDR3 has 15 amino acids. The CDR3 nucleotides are TGTGCCAGCTCACCACCGGGGGGTACTGGGACTGAAGCTTTCTTT. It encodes CASSPPGGTGTEAFF.